This is a list of T cell receptor beta chains from one sample in a study of CD8 T cells in Susac syndrome. TCRdb ran MiXCR on the immunoSEQ multiplex PCR reads and lists one entry per CDR3 protein. The sample gives tens of thousands of distinct CDR3 sequences, approximately 96% of which show up once; approximately 0.62% is in the top ten. Specimen: CD8+ T cells from PBMCs. The origin of the receptors is a human donor with Susac syndrome. CDR3s include the opening cysteine and the closing phenylalanine or tryptophan. D genes are given only for firm matches. Size is stated for part of the rows, as once, few or many counts, or as a class when the clone is expanded.

>TRBJ2-5|-|18|TRBD1|TRBV20-1
CSARGARGTGDHQETQYF
TGCAGTGCTAGAGGCGCCAGAGGGACAGGGGATCACCAAGAGACCCAGTACTTC
>TRBJ2-3|-|18|TRBD2|TRBV7-2
CASSLAHAGLGGIDTQYF
TGTGCCAGCAGCTTAGCCCACGCGGGACTAGGGGGGATAGATACGCAGTATTTT
>TRBJ1-4|once|17|-|TRBV28
CASRRAAGTGTNEKLFF
TGTGCCAGCAGAAGAGCTGCCGGGACGGGAACTAATGAAAAACTGTTTTTT
>TRBJ2-7|-|14|-|TRBV12-3/TRBV12-4
CASRTEIPPYEQYF
TGTGCCAGCAGGACAGAAATTCCTCCCTACGAGCAGTACTTC
>TRBJ2-7|-|16|TRBD1|TRBV20-1
CSARDPTQGAAFEQYF
TGCAGTGCTAGAGATCCCACTCAGGGGGCTGCATTCGAGCAGTACTTC
>TRBJ1-5|-|15|TRBD1|TRBV24-1
CATSDPTGGIQPQHF
TGTGCCACCAGTGATCCTACAGGGGGAATTCAGCCCCAGCATTTT
>TRBJ2-1|-|15|-|TRBV29-1
CSAPIGGLSVNEQFF
TGCAGCGCCCCGATAGGCGGACTGTCCGTCAATGAGCAGTTCTTC
>TRBJ2-5|-|15|TRBD2|TRBV6-2/TRBV6-3
CASIPPAGDQETQYF
TGTGCCAGCATTCCTCCGGCGGGGGATCAAGAGACCCAGTACTTC
>TRBJ1-2|once|14|-|TRBV15
CATSRDEGRSGYTF
TGTGCCACCAGCAGAGATGAGGGGCGTAGTGGCTACACCTTC
>TRBJ1-1|-|13|TRBD1|TRBV27
CASSRQGSTEAFF
TGTGCCAGCAGTCGACAGGGTAGCACTGAAGCTTTCTTT
>TRBJ1-5|-|16|TRBD1|TRBV20-1
CSARDGTETSNQPQHF
TGCAGTGCTAGAGATGGGACAGAGACTAGCAATCAGCCCCAGCATTTT
>TRBJ1-2|-|14|-|TRBV7-2
CASSLKAGNYGYTF
TGTGCCAGCAGCTTAAAGGCTGGCAACTATGGCTACACCTTC
>TRBJ1-6|once|16|-|TRBV18
CASSPEESSYNSPLHF
TGTGCCAGCTCCCCGGAGGAGAGCTCCTATAATTCACCCCTCCACTTT
>TRBJ2-5|-|14|TRBD1|TRBV5-4
CASSFGQEQETQYF
TGTGCCAGCAGCTTCGGACAGGAGCAAGAGACCCAGTACTTC
>TRBJ2-7|-|15|TRBD1|TRBV7-3
CASSLEGTGIYEQYF
TGTGCCAGCAGCTTAGAAGGGACAGGGATCTACGAGCAGTACTTC
>TRBJ1-2|-|14|TRBD1|TRBV5-4
CASSLTGALGGYTF
TGTGCCAGCAGCTTGACAGGGGCCTTGGGCGGCTACACCTTC
>TRBJ2-7|-|12|-|TRBV5-4
CASRLQGNEQYF
TGTGCCAGCAGGTTACAGGGAAACGAGCAGTACTTC
>TRBJ1-6|-|16|TRBD1|TRBV5-6
CASSSGGTGGYSPLHF
TGTGCCAGCAGTTCGGGCGGGACAGGGGGATATTCACCCCTCCACTTT
>TRBJ1-2|-|14|-|TRBV3-1
CASSQALQGFGYTF
TGTGCCAGCAGCCAAGCCCTCCAGGGGTTTGGCTACACCTTC
>TRBJ1-1|-|12|-|TRBV12-3/TRBV12-4
CASSDWVTEAFF
TGTGCCAGCAGTGACTGGGTCACTGAAGCTTTCTTT
>TRBJ1-1|-|17|-|TRBV20-1
CSARDRWGRAAVTEAFF
TGCAGTGCTAGAGATAGATGGGGGCGCGCAGCGGTCACTGAAGCTTTCTTT
>TRBJ2-7|-|14|TRBD1|TRBV27
CASSQQGAWVEQYF
TGTGCCAGCAGTCAACAGGGGGCGTGGGTCGAGCAGTACTTC
>TRBJ1-5|once|14|-|TRBV7-2
CASSLNSVPGPQHF
TGTGCCAGCAGCTTAAACAGCGTCCCGGGGCCCCAGCATTTT
>TRBJ1-6|-|14|-|TRBV20-1
CSARGPGGNSPLHF
TGCAGTGCTAGAGGCCCCGGGGGTAATTCACCCCTCCACTTT
>TRBJ1-4|-|15|-|TRBV7-2
CASSPDSLLNEKLFF
TGTGCCAGCAGCCCCGACAGCCTTTTGAATGAAAAACTGTTTTTT
>TRBJ2-7|-|15|-|TRBV19
CASSIGAGSSYEQYF
TGTGCCAGTAGTATAGGGGCAGGCAGCTCCTACGAGCAGTACTTC
>TRBJ1-5|-|15|TRBD1|TRBV15
CATSRDQGQNQPQHF
TGTGCCACCAGCAGAGATCAGGGACAGAATCAGCCCCAGCATTTT
>TRBJ2-5|-|13|-|TRBV20-1
CSAGRAAGETQYF
TGCAGTGCGGGCAGGGCCGCGGGCGAGACCCAGTACTTC
>TRBJ2-7|-|14|TRBD2|TRBV27
CASSRSTSGGEQYF
TGTGCCAGCAGTCGATCGACTAGCGGAGGCGAGCAGTACTTC
>TRBJ2-3|-|15|-|TRBV13
CASPQGRSTADTQYF
TGTGCCAGCCCGCAGGGCCGAAGCACCGCAGATACGCAGTATTTT
>TRBJ1-2|-|12|TRBD1|TRBV30
CASRGAFGGYTF
TGTGCCTCCAGGGGGGCTTTCGGTGGCTACACCTTC
>TRBJ2-7|-|12|-|TRBV29-1
CSFRTGPYEQYF
TGCAGCTTTCGAACAGGGCCCTACGAGCAGTACTTC
>TRBJ2-2|-|18|TRBD1|TRBV2
CASSEGPGGLMETGELFF
TGTGCCAGCAGTGAAGGGCCAGGGGGCTTAATGGAGACCGGGGAGCTGTTTTTT
>TRBJ1-2|-|13|-|TRBV6-6
CASSWGQLAGYTF
TGTGCCAGCAGTTGGGGGCAGCTGGCCGGCTACACCTTC
>TRBJ1-1|-|15|TRBD1|TRBV6-4
CASSRNGQGGTEAFF
TGTGCCAGCAGCCGCAACGGACAGGGTGGCACTGAAGCTTTCTTT
>TRBJ1-5|-|12|TRBD1|TRBV19
CASRDRDQPQHF
TGTGCCAGCCGGGACAGAGATCAGCCCCAGCATTTT
>TRBJ2-7|-|13|-|TRBV29-1
CSVTGTESYEQYF
TGCAGCGTAACCGGGACGGAGTCCTACGAGCAGTACTTC
>TRBJ1-5|-|13|-|TRBV27
CASSLVSYQPQHF
TGTGCCAGCAGCCTAGTATCGTATCAGCCCCAGCATTTT
>TRBJ2-1|-|12|-|TRBV6-2/TRBV6-3
CASSYEFDEQFF
TGTGCCAGCAGTTATGAATTCGATGAGCAGTTCTTC
>TRBJ1-1|-|13|-|TRBV7-8
CASSLAGYTEAFF
TGTGCCAGCAGCTTAGCGGGGTACACTGAAGCTTTCTTT
>TRBJ2-3|-|12|-|TRBV30
CAWSEGTDTQYF
TGTGCCTGGTCAGAGGGCACAGATACGCAGTATTTT
>TRBJ2-7|once|15|TRBD2|TRBV9
CASSGRTSGETEQYF
TGTGCCAGCAGCGGACGGACTAGCGGGGAAACCGAGCAGTACTTC
>TRBJ1-2|-|15|-|TRBV4-1
CASSPLRGSNYGYTF
TGCGCCAGCAGCCCGCTACGGGGTTCTAACTATGGCTACACCTTC
>TRBJ2-7|-|12|-|TRBV7-9
CASSHRAYEQYF
TGTGCCAGCTCCCACAGGGCTTACGAGCAGTACTTC
>TRBJ1-5|-|11|-|TRBV6-2/TRBV6-3
CASSQGQPQHF
TGTGCCAGCAGTCAGGGGCAGCCCCAGCATTTT
>TRBJ2-3|-|15|TRBD2|TRBV11-2
CASSLLAGTQRTQYF
TGTGCCAGCAGCTTACTAGCGGGGACACAACGTACGCAGTATTTT
>TRBJ1-5|-|15|-|TRBV27
CASRSGSGSDRPQHF
TGTGCCAGCCGCTCAGGGAGTGGGTCAGATCGGCCCCAGCATTTT
>TRBJ1-2|-|15|-|TRBV4-3
CASSQAVMGQDSYTF
TGCGCCAGCAGCCAAGCCGTTATGGGACAAGACAGCTACACCTTC
>TRBJ2-7|-|11|-|TRBV28
CATMKGGEQYF
TGTGCCACCATGAAAGGGGGCGAGCAGTACTTC
>TRBJ2-5|-|15|TRBD2|TRBV12-3/TRBV12-4
CASSIIAGAQETQYF
TGTGCCAGCAGTATAATAGCGGGGGCCCAAGAGACCCAGTACTTC
>TRBJ2-5|-|15|TRBD2|TRBV7-9
CASSAASGGIETQYF
TGTGCCAGCAGCGCCGCTAGCGGGGGTATCGAGACCCAGTACTTC
>TRBJ2-7|-|13|-|TRBV7-2
CASSLGSIVEQYF
TGTGCCAGCAGCTTAGGGTCTATTGTCGAGCAGTACTTC
>TRBJ1-2|-|13|-|TRBV20-1
CSAAGVRGDGYTF
TGCAGTGCTGCCGGCGTAAGGGGAGATGGCTACACCTTC